This TCR beta chain was sequenced in a study of OX40 agonist ivuxolimab in advanced cancers. Sequencing used immunoSEQ multiplex PCR; TCRdb keeps in-frame clones, though not all of them. The sample records 70,000 to 80,000 clones, approximately 84% being singletons. V lost 2 bases, J lost 3 bases, and 7 bases lay in between. Per germline, CDR1 MNHNY and CDR2 SVGAGI (reference sequence). The CDR3 consists of 13 residues. This TCR was recovered from an adult with an advanced solid tumor such as melanoma, head and neck, liver or kidney cancer. The rearrangement joins TRBV6-6 to TRBJ1-1, with no clear D. The source material was CD4+ or CD8+ T cells sorted from blood, sampled in a trial of the OX40 agonist ivuxolimab. CDR3 residues: CASSYNADTEAFF. Here the CDR3 DNA reads TGTGCCAGCAGTTACAACGCGGACACTGAAGCTTTCTTT.